This T cell receptor beta chain was profiled in a study of cytomegalovirus exposure and HLA in healthy donors. Study outcomes and limitations: Reports indicated that the classifier achieved high specificity and sensitivity in diagnosing cytomegalovirus status.

The assay was immunoSEQ multiplex PCR, and TCRdb's table has in-frame clones only and misses some. The table records about 56,000 clones, over 90% of them present only once. Regarding this clone: Its antigen is still unknown.

The CDR3 sequence is 13 residues long. CDR1 MNHNS and CDR2 SASEGT come from the germline V gene. Trimming pared 6 bases from V and 4 bases from J, leaving 13 bases between. Material: PBMCs. This clonotype was obtained from a young woman in good health and CMV-seronegative. This chain connects TRBV6-1 to TRBJ2-7; D may be TRBD1 (6 bases). CDR3 amino acids: CASSVGGEYEQYF. CDR3 sequence (DNA): TGTGCCAGCAGCGTAGGGGGTGAGTACGAGCAGTACTTC.